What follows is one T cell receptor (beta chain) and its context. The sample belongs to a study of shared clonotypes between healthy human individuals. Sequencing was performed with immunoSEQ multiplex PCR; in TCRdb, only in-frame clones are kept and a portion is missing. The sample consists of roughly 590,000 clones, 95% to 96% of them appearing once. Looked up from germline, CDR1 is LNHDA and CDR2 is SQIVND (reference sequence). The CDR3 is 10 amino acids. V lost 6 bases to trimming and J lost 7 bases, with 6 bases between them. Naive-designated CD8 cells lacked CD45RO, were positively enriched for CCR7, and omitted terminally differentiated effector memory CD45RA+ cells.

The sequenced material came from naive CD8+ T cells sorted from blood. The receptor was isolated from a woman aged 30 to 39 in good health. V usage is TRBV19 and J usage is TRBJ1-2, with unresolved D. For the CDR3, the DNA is TGTGCCAGTAGGGGGTCTGGCTACACCTTC. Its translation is CASRGSGYTF.